The 6 T cell receptor beta chains reported below all come from one sample, sequenced in a study of T cell changes during pregnancy in multiple sclerosis. The protocol was immunoSEQ multiplex PCR, while the TCRdb copy is restricted to in-frame clones and leaves out a portion. Of about 64,000 clones in the sample, under 95% were seen once. The input for sequencing was peripheral blood, taken in the second trimester of pregnancy. Receptors originate from a female donor with multiple sclerosis, enrolled in a pregnancy study.

The chain has TRBV5-1 and TRBJ2-3; 7 bases agree with TRBD2. The CDR3 is made up of 17 amino acids. J lost 2 bases, V lost 0 bases, and 9 bases had no gene match. Per germline, CDR1 SGHRS and CDR2 YFSETQ. DNA of the CDR3: TGCGCCAGCAGCTTGGAGCGGGGCTCAACGAACACAGATACGCAGTATTTT. Translation: CASSLERGSTNTDTQYF.

The rearrangement joins TRBV5-1 to TRBJ2-3; 9 nucleotides match TRBD1. The CDR3 runs to 18 residues. Germline trimming cut 4 bases from V and 5 bases from J; bases unmatched to any gene: 17. Germline CDR1 reads SGHRS; CDR2 reads YFSETQ. The CDR3 here is CASSLSGTGFGVQDTQYF. CDR3 DNA: TGCGCCAGCAGCCTATCCGGGACAGGGTTTGGGGTGCAAGATACGCAGTATTTT.

The chain is built from TRBV2 and TRBJ2-7, with TRBD2 matching 7 bases. The CDR3 loop spans 14 amino acids. The germline V gene encodes CDR1 SNHLY and CDR2 FYNNEI. Losses at the gene ends were 4 bases for V and 4 bases for J; bases not matched to a gene: 7. The CDR3 protein is CASSGKRGFYEQYF. CDR3 coding DNA: TGTGCCAGCAGTGGAAAGCGGGGTTTTTACGAGCAGTACTTC.

In this sample, this clone turned up once. V and J are TRBV7-2 and TRBJ2-2; 7 bases map to TRBD2. CDR3 length: 16 residues. V lost 5 bases, J lost 0 bases, and 6 bases stayed unmatched. The germline V gene has CDR1 SGHTA and CDR2 FQGNSA. CDR3 amino acids: CASSTFGGANTGELFF. For the CDR3, the DNA is TGTGCCAGCAGCACCTTTGGGGGGGCGAACACCGGGGAGCTGTTTTTT.

The chain has TRBV5-1 and TRBJ2-7; TRBD1 matches at 9 bases. CDR1 and CDR2 from the germline V gene are SGHRS and YFSETQ. This CDR3 has 16 amino acids. V shed 4 bases and J 5 bases; nucleotides not matched to a gene: 13. DNA for the CDR3: TGCGCCAGCAGCAGAGCCGGGACAGGGTCAGGTCACGAGCAGTACTTC. Amino acid sequence: CASSRAGTGSGHEQYF.

The chain joins TRBV6-5 to TRBJ1-5; weak D call: TRBD1 (5 bases). Deletions cut 2 bases from V and 0 bases from J, with 8 bases between. The CDR3 is 15 amino acids. Germline V gives CDR1 MNHEY, CDR2 SVGAGI. CDR3 in amino acids: CASSYGGNSNQPQHF. CDR3 coding DNA: TGTGCCAGCAGTTACGGGGGGAATAGCAATCAGCCCCAGCATTTT.